This T cell receptor (beta chain) was found in a study of T cell changes during pregnancy in multiple sclerosis. Method: immunoSEQ multiplex PCR; TCRdb's copy keeps in-frame clones and lacks some. Of 45,000 to 60,000 clones in the sample, around nine tenths were seen once. Sequences were derived from CD4+ T cells from peripheral blood mononuclear cells, sampled before pregnancy. The TCR originated in a female donor with multiple sclerosis, enrolled in a pregnancy study.

This chain's CDR3 is CAWNDRINEKLFF. In DNA, the CDR3 is TGTGCCTGGAACGACAGGATTAATGAAAAACTGTTTTTT. The chain combines TRBV30 with TRBJ1-4; D perhaps matches TRBD1 (6 bases). The germline CDR1 and CDR2 sequences are GTSNPN and SVGIG (reference sequence). V lost 4 bases to trimming and J lost 4 bases, with 10 bases between them. CDR3 length: 13 amino acids.